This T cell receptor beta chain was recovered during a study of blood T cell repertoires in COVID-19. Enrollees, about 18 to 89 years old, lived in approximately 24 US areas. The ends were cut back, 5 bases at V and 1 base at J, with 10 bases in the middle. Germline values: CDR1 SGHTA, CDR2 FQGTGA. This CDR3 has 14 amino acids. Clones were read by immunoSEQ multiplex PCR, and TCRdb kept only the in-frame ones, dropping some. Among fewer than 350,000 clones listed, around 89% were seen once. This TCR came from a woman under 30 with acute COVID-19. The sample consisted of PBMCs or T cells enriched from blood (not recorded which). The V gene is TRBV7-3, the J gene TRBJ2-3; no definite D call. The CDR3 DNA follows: TGTGCCAGCAGCGCCACCAGTCGCACAGATACGCAGTATTTT. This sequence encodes CASSATSRTDTQYF.